These 28 T cell receptor beta chains share one sample of origin, sequenced in a study of identical twins. TCRdb reprocessed the 5' RACE reads with MiXCR, giving one entry per CDR3 protein. Of some 630,000 distinct CDR3 sequences in the sample, just over 7% are singletons; the top ten hold 1.6%. These data also featured in a second study, about yellow fever vaccine responses in identical twins.

The sequencing input was PBMCs. The source is a woman under 30 in good health.

The V call is TRBV5-4, the J call TRBJ1-1; D not certain. Germline assignment: CDR1 SGHNT and CDR2 YYREEE (reference sequence). The CDR3 length is 14 residues. V lost 3 bases and J 0 bases, leaving 9 bases between the germline ends. Here the CDR3 DNA reads TGTGCCAGCAGCTGGGATAACATGAACACTGAAGCTTTCTTT. It yields the protein CASSWDNMNTEAFF.

This clonotype was counted ten times or more. The V gene is TRBV12-3 or TRBV12-4, the J gene TRBJ1-4, with D unclear. This CDR3 is built from 15 residues. Deletions cut 2 bases from V and 0 bases from J, with 7 bases between. CDR3 bases: TGTGCCAGCAGTTTATACGGTGCAACTAATGAAAAACTGTTTTTT. Its protein product is CASSLYGATNEKLFF.

V gene TRBV12-3 or TRBV12-4 combines with J gene TRBJ2-1; the D gene is possibly TRBD1 (6 bases). The CDR3 covers 14 residues. Deletions cut 1 base from V and 7 bases from J, with 11 bases between. The CDR3 region has the DNA TGTGCCAGCAGTTTAGAAAACAGGGTTAATGAGCAGTTCTTC. Protein product: CASSLENRVNEQFF.

This chain connects TRBV7-9 to TRBJ1-2, with D possibly matching TRBD1 (6 bases). CDR1 and CDR2 from the germline V gene are SEHNR and FQNEAQ (reference sequence). Trimming cost V 5 bases and J 0 bases, with 16 bases left between them. The length of the CDR3 is 16 residues. DNA of the CDR3: TGTGCCAGCAGCCGATTATCGGACAGAGCTAACTATGGCTACACCTTC. It encodes CASSRLSDRANYGYTF.

The J gene is TRBJ1-2, the V gene TRBV2; 8 bases map to TRBD1. Germline CDR1 is SNHLY and CDR2 is FYNNEI. Losses at the gene ends were 7 bases for V and 6 bases for J; bases not matched to a gene: 7. This CDR3 region has 13 residues. CDR3 bases: TGTGCCAGCATTAGACAGGGGATCGATGGCTACACCTTC. Residues: CASIRQGIDGYTF.

The table lists this clonotype with a few counts. The V gene is TRBV5-1, the J gene TRBJ2-1, with 8 bases that match TRBD2. Germline CDR1 reads SGHRS; CDR2 reads YFSETQ. The CDR3 covers 14 residues. J gave up 6 bases and V 7 bases, and 9 bases lay outside the gene matches. The CDR3 protein is CASSAGAGSNEQFF. DNA of the CDR3: TGCGCCAGCTCAGCGGGAGCAGGTAGCAATGAGCAGTTCTTC.

This clonotype turned up a few times. V gene TRBV11-2 combines with J gene TRBJ2-5; a possible D gene is TRBD2 (5 bases). In germline, CDR1 is SGHAT, CDR2 FQNNGV. Trimming left V 0 bases short and J 4 bases short, with 12 bases between. This CDR3 is built from 15 residues. CDR3 DNA: TGTGCCAGCAGCTTAGATCGGGGAAACAGAGAGACCCAGTACTTC. This translates into CASSLDRGNRETQYF.

This clonotype was picked up a small number of times. V usage is TRBV11-2 and J usage is TRBJ2-3; unclear D gene. The CDR3 consists of 14 residues. Deletions cut 1 base from V and 6 bases from J, with 11 bases between. CDR1 is SGHAT, CDR2 FQNNGV, per germline. The CDR3 reads CASSLGVIGDTQYF. The DNA for the CDR3 is TGTGCCAGCAGCTTAGGTGTGATTGGCGATACGCAGTATTTT.

This clonotype was seen repeatedly, ten times or more. This sequence joins TRBV5-1 and TRBJ2-5, with a weak D call TRBD1 (6 bases). Germline V gives CDR1 SGHRS, CDR2 YFSETQ. The CDR3 loop spans 16 amino acids. The V and J ends lost 0 bases and 4 bases respectively, with 16 bases between them. The DNA for the CDR3 is TGCGCCAGCAGCTTGGGTAGTCGGGTGACAGGAGAGACCCAGTACTTC. It codes for CASSLGSRVTGETQYF.

This chain uses TRBV2 with TRBJ2-7; TRBD1 or TRBD2 may be the D gene (5 bases each). The CDR3 totals 14 residues. Germline values: CDR1 SNHLY, CDR2 FYNNEI. V was shortened by 6 bases and J by 1 base, with 13 bases between the two germline ends. As DNA, the CDR3 is TGTGCCAGCAGATTAAGTGGGGGATCCTACGAGCAGTACTTC. This sequence encodes CASRLSGGSYEQYF.

Ten or more counts support this clonotype. The chain is built from TRBV9 and TRBJ2-5, with TRBD2 matching 8 bases. The CDR3 sequence is 15 residues long. Per the germline V gene, CDR1 is SGDLS and CDR2 is YYNGEE. The J segment lost 4 bases and the V segment lost 3 bases, leaving 8 bases of the junction unmatched. The CDR3 loop reads CASSAQSSGLETQYF. CDR3 DNA: TGTGCCAGCAGCGCTCAATCTAGCGGGTTAGAGACCCAGTACTTC. The variable domain in full, with the rest retrieved from reference TRBV9 and TRBJ2-5, is DSGVTQTPKHLITATGQRVTLRCSPRSGDLSVYWYQQSLDQGLQFLIQYYNGEERAKGNILERFSAQQFPDLHSELNLSSLELGDSALYFCASSAQSSGLETQYFGPGTRLLVL.

This clonotype was observed a few times. The chain couples TRBV7-8 to TRBJ2-7; D remains ambiguous. The ends were cut back, 2 bases at V and 4 bases at J, with 6 bases in the middle. This CDR3 region has 12 residues. Germline assignment: CDR1 SGHVS and CDR2 FQNEAQ. The CDR3 spells CASSLRAYEQYF. Written as DNA, the CDR3 is TGTGCCAGCAGCTTAAGGGCATACGAGCAGTACTTC.

Turning to this clonotype: Given a much more abundant clone one base away, this may be a read error. This chain links TRBV7-9 with TRBJ1-5; D is unclear. Per the germline V gene, CDR1 is SEHNR and CDR2 is FQNEAQ (reference sequence). CDR3 length: 14 amino acids. The CDR3 region is CAGSFEWDNQPQHF. DNA of the CDR3: TGTGCCGGCAGCTTCGAATGGGACAATCAGCCCCAGCATTTT.

This clonotype was seen a few times. The chain has TRBV6-5 and TRBJ1-1; D is uncertain. Looked up from germline, CDR1 is MNHEY and CDR2 is SVGAGI. The CDR3 runs 14 residues. Trimming cost V 2 bases and J 0 bases, with 7 bases left between them. CDR3 sequence: CASSYNSVNTEAFF. The CDR3 DNA reads TGTGCCAGCAGTTACAATTCGGTGAACACTGAAGCTTTCTTT.

This clonotype was counted between two and nine times. The chain couples TRBV20-1 to TRBJ2-7; 7 nucleotides agree with TRBD2. The CDR3 covers 16 residues. Germline-derived CDR1 and CDR2 are DFQATT and SNEGSKA (reference sequence). J gave up 1 base and V 3 bases, and 12 bases lay outside the gene matches. The DNA for the CDR3 is TGCAGTGCTAGCCCGACTAGCCGTAAAACATCCTACGAGCAGTACTTC. Its translation: CSASPTSRKTSYEQYF.

This clonotype was seen at least ten times. V is TRBV29-1 and J is TRBJ1-1, with D unclear. The germline V gene has CDR1 SQVTM and CDR2 ANQGSEA. The V and J ends lost 2 bases and 0 bases respectively, with 10 bases between them. The CDR3 consists of 14 residues. The CDR3 DNA sequence: TGCAGCGTTGAATCGGCCCTTCTGAACACTGAAGCTTTCTTT. Translated: CSVESALLNTEAFF.

This clonotype was seen ten or more times. This CDR3 reads CASRGQGAEAFF. CDR3 DNA sequence: TGTGCCAGCAGGGGACAGGGGGCTGAAGCTTTCTTT. The chain links TRBV6-5 to TRBJ1-1; the match to TRBD1 covers 11 bases. This CDR3 has 12 residues. In germline, CDR1 is MNHEY, CDR2 SVGAGI. The junction had 0 bases not matched to a gene; V was cut back by 6 bases and J by 6 bases.

A few counts support this clonotype. The V call is TRBV18, the J call TRBJ2-3; a possible D gene is TRBD1 (5 bases). The CDR3 sequence is 14 residues long. Germline V gene data show CDR1 as KGHSH and CDR2 as LQKENI. V was clipped by 4 bases and J by 7 bases, with 15 bases between them. The CDR3: CASSLKLQGNTQYF. CDR3 DNA sequence: TGTGCCAGCTCACTTAAACTCCAGGGAAATACGCAGTATTTT.

The chain couples TRBV6-5 to TRBJ2-7; 7 bases agree with TRBD2. Germline values: CDR1 MNHEY, CDR2 SVGAGI. The junction had 3 bases not matched to a gene; V was cut back by 4 bases and J by 3 bases. The CDR3 contains 13 residues. This CDR3 reads CASSWGGIYEQYF. CDR3 DNA: TGTGCCAGCAGTTGGGGAGGGATCTACGAGCAGTACTTC.

V is TRBV25-1 and J is TRBJ1-6; no clear D. The CDR3 loop spans 16 amino acids. The V end was cut by 2 bases, the J end by 3 bases, with 11 bases between. Germline V lookup: CDR1 MGHDK, CDR2 SYGVNS. The CDR3 nucleotides read TGTGCCAGCAGTGAAGAGGGCAGACTCTATAATTCACCCCTCCACTTT. Translating it yields CASSEEGRLYNSPLHF.

This clonotype was detected a few times. The rearrangement joins TRBV20-1 to TRBJ2-1; TRBD2 matches at 7 bases. V lost 3 bases and J lost 6; bases outside the gene matches: 8. The CDR3 loop spans 14 amino acids. CDR1 and CDR2 from the germline V gene are DFQATT and SNEGSKA (reference sequence). CDR3 nucleotide sequence: TGCAGTGCTAGCCCCAGCGGGATTCTCAATGAGCAGTTCTTC. This codes for CSASPSGILNEQFF.

The CDR3 spells CASSNNRDNFYEQYF. CDR3 DNA: TGTGCCAGCAGTAATAACCGGGACAACTTCTACGAGCAGTACTTC. The chain has TRBV27 and TRBJ2-7, with D possibly matching TRBD1 (6 bases). This CDR3 comprises 15 residues. Germline loops: CDR1 MNHEY, CDR2 SMNVEV (reference sequence). V gave up 5 bases and J gave up 3 bases, with 17 bases separating them.

In this sample, this clonotype turned up a few times. V usage is TRBV5-1 and J usage is TRBJ2-5; 12 nucleotides line up with TRBD2. CDR3 length: 16 residues. Germline CDR1 and CDR2: SGHRS and YFSETQ. V lost 4 bases to trimming and J lost 2 bases; unmatched junction nucleotides: 6. As DNA, the CDR3 is TGCGCCAGCAGCACCCGGACTAGCGGGAATCAAGAGACCCAGTACTTC. Protein: CASSTRTSGNQETQYF.

This clonotype was seen at least ten times. This sequence joins TRBV6-5 and TRBJ2-5, with D tentatively TRBD1 or TRBD2 (6 bases each). V was clipped by 4 bases and J by 2 bases, with 17 bases between them. Germline CDR1 reads MNHEY; CDR2 reads SVGAGI. The CDR3 is 16 residues long. The CDR3 loop is CASSSLDRRGQETQYF. The CDR3 DNA follows: TGTGCCAGCAGTTCGCTCGACAGGAGGGGTCAAGAGACCCAGTACTTC.

V and J are TRBV7-7 and TRBJ2-2; the D is unclear. CDR3 size: 17 residues. Trimming took 5 bases from V and 5 from J, leaving 21 bases between them. CDR1 and CDR2 from the germline V gene are SSHAT and FNYEAQ (reference sequence). CDR3 DNA: TGTGCCAGCAGCCCATCGGAAGGAAGGGTGTCGACCGGGGAGCTGTTTTTT. This translates into CASSPSEGRVSTGELFF.

The V gene is TRBV5-6, the J gene TRBJ1-4; no firm D call. V was clipped by 4 bases and J by 0 bases, with 10 bases between them. Germline CDR1 and CDR2: SGHDT and YYEEEE. CDR3 length equals 15 residues. CDR3 DNA: TGTGCCAGCAGCCATGGGTTCTCAACTAATGAAAAACTGTTTTTT. Its protein product is CASSHGFSTNEKLFF.

This clonotype appeared many times. The chain uses TRBV12-3 or TRBV12-4 and TRBJ2-1; D is perhaps TRBD1 (5 bases). Trimming removed 6 bases at V and 6 bases at J, with 15 bases between. CDR3 length equals 14 residues. Here the CDR3 reads CASRSDKGVNEQFF. DNA for the CDR3: TGTGCCAGCAGGTCGGATAAAGGGGTCAATGAGCAGTTCTTC.

This clonotype came up many times. The chain uses TRBV10-3 and TRBJ2-1; 13 bases agree with TRBD2. Germline CDR1 ENHRY, CDR2 SYGVKD. CDR3 length: 16 amino acids. Germline trimming cut 4 bases from V and 9 bases from J; bases unmatched to any gene: 9. CDR3: CAISGTSGSPGSEQFF. The CDR3 nucleotides read TGTGCCATCAGTGGGACTAGCGGGAGTCCTGGGAGTGAGCAGTTCTTC.